The 23 T cell receptor beta chains below all came from one sample that was sequenced in a study of blood T cell repertoires in COVID-19. Profiling relied on immunoSEQ multiplex PCR, and the TCRdb table lists in-frame clones only, not all of them. Here the sample spans roughly 230,000 clones, 90% being singletons. The sample taken for sequencing was peripheral blood. The receptors here all came from a woman aged 60-70 years with COVID-19, enrolled during active disease.

This chain uses TRBV5-4 with TRBJ1-4, with a possible D match to TRBD1 (5 bases). CDR1 and CDR2 (germline): SGHNT, YYREEE (reference sequence). V lost 2 bases to trimming and J lost 7 bases, with 9 bases between them. The length of the CDR3 is 13 residues. The CDR3 sequence: CASSFDSGEKLFF. The CDR3 DNA follows: TGTGCCAGCAGCTTTGACAGTGGTGAAAAACTGTTTTTT.

There are a few counts of this clone. The rearrangement joins TRBV4-2 to TRBJ1-1, with 8 positions matching TRBD1. Germline V gene data show CDR1 as LGHNA and CDR2 as YNFKEQ. V shed 1 base and J 5 bases; nucleotides not matched to a gene: 6. The CDR3 runs to 15 residues. DNA of the CDR3: TGTGCCAGCAGCCAAGGCGGCAGGGGGCTTACTGAAGCTTTCTTT. As protein: CASSQGGRGLTEAFF.

This clone was detected only a few times. CDR3 region: CATSGAGGTDTQYF. The DNA of the CDR3 is TGTGCCACCAGTGGGGCAGGGGGCACAGATACGCAGTATTTT. V is TRBV24-1 and J is TRBJ2-3, with a possible D match to TRBD1 (6 bases). V lost 5 bases and J 1 base, leaving 9 bases between the germline ends. Germline values: CDR1 KGHDR, CDR2 SFDVKD. The CDR3 is 14 residues long.

The chain employs TRBV6-6 and TRBJ1-5; 11 bases align to TRBD1. V was pared by 6 bases and J by 1 base, with 2 bases of the junction left unmatched. This CDR3 region has 15 residues. Germline assignment: CDR1 MNHNY and CDR2 SVGAGI (reference sequence). CDR3 sequence: CASSGTGGSNQPQHF. DNA for the CDR3: TGTGCCAGCAGCGGGACAGGGGGGAGCAATCAGCCCCAGCATTTT.

This clone was observed once. This chain links TRBV19 with TRBJ2-3, with 13 positions matching TRBD2. The CDR3 sequence is 16 residues long. Germline CDR1 is LNHDA and CDR2 is SQIVND (reference sequence). Trimming took 1 base from V and 4 from J; bases not matched to a gene: 2. CDR3 in DNA: TGTGCCAGTAGTATAGGCGGGACTAGCGGGGCAGATACGCAGTATTTT. Translating gives CASSIGGTSGADTQYF.

This chain links TRBV9 with TRBJ2-7; 10 bases align to TRBD1. This CDR3 has 13 amino acids. The germline CDR1 and CDR2 sequences are SGDLS and YYNGEE. The V and J ends lost 7 bases and 3 bases, in that order; junction bases with no gene match: 4. This CDR3 reads CASGTGVNYEQYF. The CDR3 DNA follows: TGTGCCAGCGGGACAGGGGTCAACTACGAGCAGTACTTC.

V and J are TRBV14 and TRBJ1-3, with D hard to call. The V gene's germline CDR1 is SGHDN and CDR2 FVKESK. This CDR3 is 15 amino acids long. Trimming left V 5 bases short and J 1 base short, with 12 bases between. CDR3: CASSFRVSSGNTIYF. CDR3 DNA: TGTGCCAGCAGCTTCCGGGTCTCGTCTGGAAACACCATATATTTT.

This rearrangement joins TRBV19 to TRBJ2-1; D possibly corresponds to TRBD1 (5 bases). Trimming took off 6 bases at V and 1 base at J, with 7 bases between the two ends. The CDR3 covers 13 residues. Germline V gives CDR1 LNHDA, CDR2 SQIVND (reference sequence). The CDR3 nucleotides read TGTGCCAGTAGCGCAGGGTCCTACAATGAGCAGTTCTTC. It encodes CASSAGSYNEQFF.

CDR3 nucleotide sequence: TGTGCCAGTAGTACTCTCAGGGGTGACTATGGCTACACCTTC. As protein: CASSTLRGDYGYTF. The chain uses TRBV19 and TRBJ1-2, with D maybe TRBD1 (6 bases). Trimming took off 4 bases at V and 3 bases at J, with 12 bases between the two ends. The germline V gene encodes CDR1 LNHDA and CDR2 SQIVND (reference sequence). The CDR3 length is 14 residues.

The CDR3 coding sequence is TGCGCCAGCAGCCTTGGGGCGGGGGATAGTTTCGGTGAGCAGTTCTTC. It is translated as CASSLGAGDSFGEQFF. The gene calls are TRBV4-3 and TRBJ2-1, with TRBD2 identical over 7 bases. Germline CDR1 and CDR2: LGHNA and YSLEER. The junction had 15 bases not matched to a gene; V was cut back by 4 bases and J by 9 bases. The CDR3 is 16 residues long.

This clone occurred once. The chain employs TRBV7-2 and TRBJ2-7, with D possibly being TRBD1 (5 bases). Trimming left V 5 bases short and J 6 bases short, with 14 bases between. The V gene's germline CDR1 is SGHTA and CDR2 FQGNSA. This CDR3 is built from 13 residues. CDR3 DNA: TGTGCCAGCAGCACAGACAAGGGGCTCGAGCAGTACTTC. Translation gives CASSTDKGLEQYF.

This sequence joins TRBV30 and TRBJ1-2; 8 bases are a match to TRBD1. The J segment lost 8 bases and the V segment lost 7 bases, leaving 6 bases of the junction unmatched. The CDR3 runs to 11 residues. The germline gives CDR1 GTSNPN, CDR2 SVGIG (reference sequence). The CDR3 loop reads CAYGQGGGYTF. For the CDR3, the DNA is TGTGCCTACGGACAGGGAGGCGGCTACACCTTC.

The rearrangement joins TRBV5-6 to TRBJ2-5; a possible D gene is TRBD2 (5 bases). V gave up 0 bases and J gave up 5 bases, with 11 bases separating them. From germline, CDR1 is SGHDT and CDR2 YYEEEE. The CDR3 spans 14 residues. The DNA for the CDR3 is TGTGCCAGCAGCTTGGACCGGGGTGGGGAGACCCAGTACTTC. The encoded protein is CASSLDRGGETQYF.

This clone was seen once. The genes are TRBV19 and TRBJ2-6; 11 bases line up with TRBD1. The length of the CDR3 is 19 residues. V lost 3 bases to trimming and J lost 3 bases; unmatched junction nucleotides: 10. The germline V gene encodes CDR1 LNHDA and CDR2 SQIVND (reference sequence). The CDR3 region has the DNA TGTGCCAGTAGTATCAGGTCAGGACAGGGGGCTTTTGGGGCCAACGTCCTGACTTTC. Residues: CASSIRSGQGAFGANVLTF.

This chain connects TRBV20-1 to TRBJ2-7; TRBD1 matches at 7 bases. Losses at the gene ends were 3 bases for V and 10 bases for J; bases not matched to a gene: 6. This CDR3 comprises 11 residues. The germline V gene encodes CDR1 DFQATT and CDR2 SNEGSKA (reference sequence). CDR3 bases: TGCAGTGCTAGTCGTACAGGGGATCAGTACTTC. Encoded protein: CSASRTGDQYF.

The V and J genes are TRBV7-2 and TRBJ2-1; 9 nucleotides align to TRBD1. This CDR3 contains 15 residues. CDR1 is SGHTA and CDR2 is FQGNSA in the germline V gene. J gave up 8 bases and V 0 bases, and 5 bases lay outside the gene matches. The CDR3 region is CASSLAGTGSDEQFF. The CDR3 DNA sequence: TGTGCCAGCAGCTTAGCTGGGACAGGGTCGGATGAGCAGTTCTTC.

The chain carries TRBV6-2 or TRBV6-3 and TRBJ2-2; TRBD1 agrees at 9 bases. CDR1 is MNHEY, CDR2 SVGEGT, per germline. This CDR3 is 15 amino acids long. V lost 5 bases and J lost 2; bases outside the gene matches: 3. This CDR3 is CASSRTGANTGELFF. CDR3 sequence (DNA): TGTGCCAGCAGTCGGACAGGGGCCAACACCGGGGAGCTGTTTTTT.

Comment on this clone: Its ends do not fully match the called genes, so a read error is possible. The V and J genes are TRBV6-5 and TRBJ2-5, with 7 bases identical to TRBD2. CDR3 size: 16 residues. Germline values: CDR1 MNHEY, CDR2 SVGAGI. As DNA, the CDR3 is TGTGCCTGCAGTTTGCAAACGGGGGGAACCCAAGAGACCCAGTACTTC. Amino acids: CACSLQTGGTQETQYF.

The V and J genes are TRBV6-5 and TRBJ2-2; 8 bases are shared with TRBD2. The CDR3 has 15 amino acids. From germline, CDR1 is MNHEY and CDR2 SVGAGI. Trimming cost V 8 bases and J 7 bases; bases outside gene matches: 12. The chain's CDR3 is CASGVSGDIGGELFF. The CDR3 coding sequence is TGTGCCAGCGGGGTTAGCGGGGATATCGGCGGGGAGCTGTTTTTT.

The chain couples TRBV6-2 or TRBV6-3 to TRBJ2-1, with 8 bases fitting TRBD2. The germline V gene encodes CDR1 MNHEY and CDR2 SVGEGT. Trimming removed 6 bases from V and 2 bases from J; junction bases left unmatched: 6. CDR3 length equals 15 residues. The CDR3 sequence: CASSPHGGAYNEQFF. In nucleotides, the CDR3 is TGTGCCAGCAGCCCCCACGGGGGGGCCTACAATGAGCAGTTCTTC.

The genes are TRBV6-2 or TRBV6-3 and TRBJ1-2, with D uncertain. Deletions cut 2 bases from V and 8 bases from J, with 15 bases between. This CDR3 comprises 14 residues. From germline, CDR1 is MNHEY and CDR2 SVGEGT. CDR3 sequence: CASSYMAALGGYTF. CDR3 DNA sequence: TGTGCCAGCAGTTACATGGCGGCCTTAGGAGGCTACACCTTC.

The genes are TRBV9 and TRBJ1-1, with TRBD1 as a possible D gene (5 bases). The V end lost 4 bases, the J end lost 0 bases, and 16 bases lay between the germline ends. Germline V lookup: CDR1 SGDLS, CDR2 YYNGEE. The CDR3 consists of 16 residues. The CDR3 here is CASSRGAGHMNTEAFF. The CDR3 DNA reads TGTGCCAGCAGCCGGGGAGCGGGGCATATGAACACTGAAGCTTTCTTT.

The chain joins TRBV5-1 to TRBJ1-6; D gene ambiguous. V dropped 0 bases and J dropped 13 bases, with 11 bases sitting between them. Per the germline V gene, CDR1 is SGHRS and CDR2 is YFSETQ. The CDR3 sequence is 13 residues long. CDR3: CASSLEPSGPLHF. In DNA, the CDR3 is TGCGCCAGCAGCTTGGAGCCCAGCGGGCCCCTCCACTTT.